Below are 27 T cell receptor beta chains sequenced from a single sample in a study of blood T cells in healthy people across ages. Then a second PCR, running about 7 to 11 cycles, was carried out with a sample-barcoded 5' primer and a J-beta primer mix. TCRdb used MiXCR to reprocess the 5' RACE reads, holding one entry per CDR3 protein. This table has more than 650,000 distinct CDR3 sequences, approximately 21% appearing once. The sequenced material came from blood. These receptors were obtained from a man aged 65 to 79 in good health.

The rearrangement uses TRBV14 and TRBJ2-1; maybe TRBD2 (5 bases). Trimming removed 0 bases from V and 6 bases from J, with 18 bases in between. This CDR3 comprises 17 residues. The germline V gene encodes CDR1 SGHDN and CDR2 FVKESK. The CDR3 loop is CASSQDDRTGLTNEQFF. The CDR3 DNA follows: TGTGCCAGCAGCCAAGATGATCGGACTGGACTTACCAATGAGCAGTTCTTC.

This clonotype has just a few counts. The rearrangement links TRBV20-1 to TRBJ1-4; D is possibly TRBD1 (5 bases). This CDR3 is 15 amino acids long. Deletions cut 0 bases from V and 5 bases from J, with 13 bases between. CDR1 and CDR2 (germline): DFQATT, SNEGSKA (reference sequence). DNA of the CDR3: TGCAGTGCTAGAGATTTAGGGGTTGGGAATGAAAAACTGTTTTTT. It translates to CSARDLGVGNEKLFF.

This clonotype was picked up many times. The genes are TRBV29-1 and TRBJ2-3; D perhaps matches TRBD1 (6 bases). V lost 5 bases to trimming and J lost 5 bases, with 17 bases between them. This CDR3 is built from 14 residues. CDR1 is SQVTM, CDR2 ANQGSEA, per germline. CDR3 in DNA: TGCAGCGTTCCCCGCCCAGGGGCGGGAGATACGCAGTATTTT. Translating gives CSVPRPGAGDTQYF.

The J gene is TRBJ2-7, the V gene TRBV6-2 or TRBV6-3; 7 bases fit TRBD1. The germline CDR1 and CDR2 sequences are MNHEY and SVGEGT. The CDR3 spans 17 residues. J lost 3 bases, V lost 0 bases, and 11 bases had no gene match. The CDR3 loop reads CASSYSNGQVRSYEQYV. The CDR3 DNA reads TGTGCCAGCAGTTACTCGAACGGACAGGTCCGGAGCTACGAGCAGTACGTC.

This clonotype has more than one count but fewer than ten. J is TRBJ2-7 and V is TRBV5-1; 8 positions match TRBD1. The CDR3 loop spans 15 amino acids. CDR1 is SGHRS, CDR2 YFSETQ, per germline. V gave up 4 bases and J gave up 0 bases; unmatched junction bases: 6. Written as DNA, the CDR3 is TGCGCCAGCAGCCCACGGACAGGGAACTCCTACGAGCAGTACTTC. Translated, it gives CASSPRTGNSYEQYF. The whole variable domain, remainder taken from reference TRBV5-1 and TRBJ2-7, is KAGVTQTPRYLIKTRGQQVTLSCSPISGHRSVSWYQQTPGQGLQFLFEYFSETQRNKGNFPGRFSGRQFSNSRSEMNVSTLELGDSALYLCASSPRTGNSYEQYFGPGTRLTVT.

This clonotype was detected ten times or more. The V and J genes are TRBV6-1 and TRBJ2-1; D not resolved. The germline V gene encodes CDR1 MNHNS and CDR2 SASEGT. The CDR3 has 11 residues. Trimming stripped 2 bases from V and 8 bases from J, with 4 bases between. The CDR3 here is CASSEFYEQFF. The CDR3 nucleotides are TGTGCCAGCAGTGAATTCTATGAGCAGTTCTTC.

The gene calls are TRBV29-1 and TRBJ2-7; D is unclear. The CDR3 has 10 residues. V lost 7 bases to trimming and J lost 5 bases, with 9 bases between them. Germline lookup yields CDR1 SQVTM and CDR2 ANQGSEA. The CDR3 here is CSARAHEQYV. The CDR3 DNA sequence: TGCAGCGCCCGGGCCCACGAGCAGTACGTC.

The chain couples TRBV24-1 to TRBJ2-3; 15 bases line up with TRBD2. The germline CDR1 and CDR2 sequences are KGHDR and SFDVKD. V shed 1 base, J shed 0 bases, and the junction held 1 base outside the gene matches. This CDR3 is 18 amino acids long. CDR3 in amino acids: CATSDFGTSGRSTDTQYF. CDR3 nucleotides: TGTGCCACCAGTGATTTTGGGACTAGCGGGAGGAGCACAGATACGCAGTATTTT.

A remark on this clonotype: One end of the junction fails to match germline, which may point to a read error. The chain links TRBV7-2 to TRBJ1-5; 9 positions agree with TRBD1. The CDR3 extends over 14 amino acids. CDR1 is SGHTA, CDR2 FQGNSA, per germline. The CDR3 is CASRLGTGHQPQHF. The CDR3 coding sequence is TGTGCCAGCAGGTTAGGGACAGGGCATCAGCCCCAGCATTTT.

The genes are TRBV12-3 or TRBV12-4 and TRBJ2-5; 11 bases are a match to TRBD2. Judging by the DNA end, TRBJ2-7 fits better; the J call may be wrong. The CDR3 contains 14 residues. As DNA, the CDR3 is TGTGCCAGCAGAACTAGCGGGGGCCGTCGCGAGCAGTACTTC. It specifies CASRTSGGRREQYF.

This clonotype was detected a few times. V gene TRBV7-2 combines with J gene TRBJ1-2; D not resolved. CDR3 size: 15 residues. With 1 base removed from V and 2 bases from J, the gap between germline ends came to 11 bases. In germline, CDR1 is SGHTA, CDR2 FQGNSA. CDR3 amino acids: CASSLGYTNNYGYTF. The CDR3 DNA follows: TGTGCCAGCAGCTTAGGGTACACCAACAACTATGGCTACACCTTC.

This clonotype was detected only a few times. The chain recombines TRBV7-2 with TRBJ2-1; 7 bases match TRBD1. The CDR3 contains 15 residues. Trimming cost V 0 bases and J 6 bases; bases outside gene matches: 5. Germline lookup yields CDR1 SGHTA and CDR2 FQGNSA. The CDR3, as DNA: TGTGCCAGCAGCTTAGCAGGGGGCGAGTTCAATGAGCAGTTCTTC. It translates to CASSLAGGEFNEQFF.

This clonotype has only a few counts. Mismatch with germline at one junction end may stem from a read error. The chain carries TRBV20-1 and TRBJ1-2, with 7 bases identical to TRBD1. CDR3 length: 9 residues. Germline V gene lookup returns CDR1 DFQATT and CDR2 SNEGSKA (reference sequence). The CDR3 DNA sequence: TGCAGCACCCGGGAGGGGGCCGGCTTC. It encodes CSTREGAGF.

The chain uses TRBV28 and TRBJ1-1; a possible D gene is TRBD1 (5 bases). This CDR3 contains 14 residues. Per the germline V gene, CDR1 is MDHEN and CDR2 is SYDVKM. The V end was cut by 5 bases, the J end by 6 bases, with 16 bases between. The CDR3 nucleotides are TGTGCCAGCAGTCCTGGGGGGAGAAGGGCTGAAGCTTTCTTT. Its translation: CASSPGGRRAEAFF.

This clonotype has more than one count but fewer than ten. CDR3 sequence (DNA): TGCGCCAGCAGTACGACGGTAATCTCTGGGGCCAACGTCCTGACTTTC. Encoded protein: CASSTTVISGANVLTF. The chain carries TRBV5-1 and TRBJ2-6; D gene uncertain. The CDR3 is 16 residues long. The V gene's germline CDR1 is SGHRS and CDR2 YFSETQ. V gave up 5 bases and J gave up 0 bases, with 12 bases separating them.

The chain is built from TRBV6-5 and TRBJ1-1; D gene unclear. V was shortened by 0 bases and J by 11 bases, with 13 bases between the two germline ends. This CDR3 spans 13 amino acids. Germline assignment: CDR1 MNHEY and CDR2 SVGAGI. CDR3 in amino acids: CASSYSIGQEAFF. The CDR3 DNA sequence: TGTGCCAGCAGTTACTCGATTGGGCAGGAGGCTTTCTTT.

This clonotype was seen once. This may be a read error: a much more frequent sequence differs by one nucleotide. The chain employs TRBV7-2 and TRBJ2-3, with 8 bases lining up with TRBD2. This CDR3 region has 15 residues. Looked up from germline, CDR1 is SGHTA and CDR2 is FQGNSA. CDR3 DNA sequence: TGTGCCGGCAGTCGGGGGGGGCCGGGCACAGATACGCAGTATTTT. Residues: CAGSRGGPGTDTQYF.

This clonotype was observed a few times. The chain couples TRBV15 to TRBJ2-1; 10 bases map to TRBD2. The germline V gene has CDR1 LNHNV and CDR2 YYDKDF (reference sequence). J was trimmed by 6 bases and V by 0 bases; bases with no gene match: 11. This CDR3 spans 18 amino acids. The CDR3 loop is CATSRESPWTSGFNEQFF. CDR3 DNA: TGTGCCACCAGCAGAGAGAGCCCCTGGACTAGCGGTTTCAATGAGCAGTTCTTC.

In this sample, this clonotype turned up a few times. A much larger clone lies a single base off, so this may be a read error. The V and J genes are TRBV7-9 and TRBJ2-4, with TRBD1 matching 9 bases. The germline V gene has CDR1 SEHNR and CDR2 FQNEAQ (reference sequence). Trimming removed 7 bases from V and 9 bases from J; junction bases left unmatched: 7. This CDR3 has 13 amino acids. The DNA of the CDR3 is TGTGCCAGCACCGGTAGGACAGGGGTCATTCAGTACTTC. Its protein is CASTGRTGVIQYF.

CDR3 loop: CASHMLGNTEAFF. In DNA, the CDR3 is TGTGCCAGCCACATGCTTGGGAACACTGAAGCTTTCTTT. The V call is TRBV6-1, the J call TRBJ1-1; D unresolved. This CDR3 has 13 amino acids. Trimming pared 8 bases from V and 1 base from J, leaving 11 bases between. Per the germline V gene, CDR1 is MNHNS and CDR2 is SASEGT.

This clonotype was seen only a few times. The V gene is TRBV27, the J gene TRBJ2-5; 9 nucleotides agree with TRBD2. After removal of 5 bases from V and 6 bases from J, the junction contained 19 bases not matched to a gene. This CDR3 has 18 amino acids. Germline V gene lookup returns CDR1 MNHEY and CDR2 SMNVEV (reference sequence). The CDR3 DNA is TGTGCCAGCAGTCCTCGACAGGCTAATAGCGGGAGAAAGAAGACCCAGTACTTC. Its protein product is CASSPRQANSGRKKTQYF.

In this sample, this clonotype turned up a few times. The chain links TRBV3-1 to TRBJ2-1; D unresolved. The CDR3 consists of 14 residues. The V gene's germline CDR1 is LGHDT and CDR2 YNNKEL (reference sequence). Trimming took off 0 bases at V and 7 bases at J, with 10 bases between the two ends. The DNA for the CDR3 is TGTGCCAGCAGCCAAGATCTCCAGAGGAATGAGCAGTTCTTC. This encodes CASSQDLQRNEQFF.

This clonotype showed up just a few times. This chain links TRBV3-1 with TRBJ2-3; 7 nucleotides agree with TRBD2. The length of the CDR3 is 15 residues. The J segment lost 2 bases and the V segment lost 3 bases, leaving 5 bases of the junction unmatched. Germline V gene sequence: CDR1 LGHDT, CDR2 YNNKEL (reference sequence). The chain's CDR3 is CASSQGLPNTDTQYF. CDR3 DNA sequence: TGTGCCAGCAGCCAGGGACTACCTAACACAGATACGCAGTATTTT.

This clonotype was seen at least ten times. The rearrangement links TRBV7-2 to TRBJ2-3; D not resolved. V was shortened by 1 base and J by 5 bases, with 10 bases between the two germline ends. The germline gives CDR1 SGHTA, CDR2 FQGNSA. The CDR3 is made up of 14 amino acids. CDR3 loop: CASSLGGSIDTQYF. The CDR3 DNA sequence: TGTGCCAGCAGCTTAGGGGGTAGTATAGATACGCAGTATTTT.

This clonotype was observed a handful of times. This chain links TRBV28 with TRBJ2-5; 10 nucleotides agree with TRBD2. CDR1 and CDR2 from the germline V gene are MDHEN and SYDVKM. The ends lost 3 bases at V and 2 bases at J; junction bases unmatched: 12. This CDR3 is built from 18 residues. CDR3 amino acids: CASSFISPSGGGQETQYF. In DNA, the CDR3 is TGTGCCAGCAGTTTTATCTCCCCTAGCGGGGGTGGGCAAGAGACCCAGTACTTC.

This clonotype has only one observation. This chain links TRBV2 with TRBJ2-3; D is possibly TRBD1 (5 bases). Germline V gives CDR1 SNHLY, CDR2 FYNNEI. The CDR3 consists of 14 residues. V was clipped by 4 bases and J by 6 bases, with 14 bases between them. The CDR3 loop is CASSVQPAGDTQYF. In DNA form, the CDR3 reads TGTGCCAGCAGTGTCCAACCCGCAGGGGATACGCAGTATTTT.

This clonotype was seen many times. The chain has TRBV29-1 and TRBJ2-5; no firm D call. V was clipped by 4 bases and J by 5 bases, with 11 bases between them. Looked up from germline, CDR1 is SQVTM and CDR2 is ANQGSEA. The length of the CDR3 is 12 residues. The CDR3 here is CSVVVVGETQYF. The CDR3 DNA reads TGCAGCGTTGTGGTGGTAGGGGAGACCCAGTACTTC. The complete variable domain, with remaining parts taken from reference TRBV29-1 and TRBJ2-5, reads SAVISQKPSRDICQRGTSLTIQCQVDSQVTMMFWYRQQPGQSLTLIATANQGSEATYESGFVIDKFPISRPNLTFSTLTVSNMSPEDSSIYLCSVVVVGETQYFGPGTRLLVL.